The 9 T cell receptor beta chains presented below share a single source sample, sequenced in a study of cytomegalovirus exposure and HLA in healthy donors. PCR primers comprised 60 Vbeta and 13 Jbeta primers. The data were produced by immunoSEQ multiplex PCR, yet TCRdb's version contains in-frame clones alone and is incomplete. Among 210,000 or so clones listed, about 74% were seen once. The material sequenced was PBMCs. The receptors were sampled from a man aged 35 to 55 in good health and CMV-seronegative.

The chain is built from TRBV11-2 and TRBJ2-7; no firm D call. V dropped 0 bases and J dropped 5 bases, with 11 bases sitting between them. This CDR3 is built from 14 residues. CDR1 and CDR2 from the germline V gene are SGHAT and FQNNGV. CDR3 bases: TGTGCCAGCAGCTTAGATCAGGTGTGGAACGAGCAGTACTTC. It is translated as CASSLDQVWNEQYF.

Concerning this clone: Germline is not matched at one junction end, which may reflect a read error. The chain couples TRBV7-9 to TRBJ2-3; TRBD2 matches 12 bases. The CDR3 extends over 15 amino acids. Germline V gene lookup returns CDR1 SEHNR and CDR2 FQNEAQ (reference sequence). The CDR3 region has the DNA TGTGCCAGCAGCCTAGCGGGGGGGCCCACAGATACGCAGTATTTT. Its protein product is CASSLAGGPTDTQYF.

The rearrangement uses TRBV7-9 and TRBJ2-7; possibly TRBD1 for D (6 bases). V dropped 0 bases and J dropped 3 bases, with 12 bases sitting between them. The CDR3 covers 15 residues. From germline, CDR1 is SEHNR and CDR2 FQNEAQ (reference sequence). The chain's CDR3 is CASSLAGAGVYEQYF. For the CDR3, the DNA is TGTGCCAGCAGCTTAGCAGGGGCAGGGGTCTACGAGCAGTACTTC.

The chain recombines TRBV6-6 with TRBJ1-5; the D is unclear. The CDR3 spans 15 residues. Germline V gives CDR1 MNHNY, CDR2 SVGAGI (reference sequence). Trimming cost V 4 bases and J 1 base, with 11 bases left between them. CDR3 nucleotide sequence: TGTGCCAGCAGTTTCCGAGGGTCAAGCAATCAGCCCCAGCATTTT. It is translated as CASSFRGSSNQPQHF.

This chain uses TRBV28 with TRBJ1-1, with D unresolved. There are 13 residues in the CDR3. Germline CDR1 reads MDHEN; CDR2 reads SYDVKM. V shed 5 bases and J shed 7 bases, with 14 bases lying between them. In DNA form, the CDR3 reads TGTGCCAGCAGTCTACACAGCACCTTTGAAGCTTTCTTT. Its protein product is CASSLHSTFEAFF. Full variable domain (outside the CDR3, taken from reference TRBV28 and TRBJ1-1): DVKVTQSSRYLVKRTGEKVFLECVQDMDHENMFWYRQDPGLGLRLIYFSYDVKMKEKGDIPEGYSVSREKKERFSLILESASTNQTSMYLCASSLHSTFEAFFGQGTRLTVV.

In this sample, this clone turned up a few times. The V gene is TRBV5-4, the J gene TRBJ1-2; no firm D call. Trimming cost V 0 bases and J 8 bases, with 8 bases left between them. The CDR3 contains 12 residues. Germline values: CDR1 SGHNT, CDR2 YYREEE (reference sequence). The chain's CDR3 is CASSLDGEGYTF. The CDR3 coding sequence is TGTGCCAGCAGCTTGGATGGGGAGGGCTACACCTTC.

The sample holds one count of this clone. The gene calls are TRBV25-1 and TRBJ1-2; no firm D call. The V gene's germline CDR1 is MGHDK and CDR2 SYGVNS. Trimming stripped 3 bases from V and 6 bases from J, with 8 bases between. The CDR3 covers 12 residues. CDR3: CASSDPPDGYTF. CDR3 in DNA: TGTGCCAGCAGTGACCCCCCCGATGGCTACACCTTC.

The chain carries TRBV5-6 and TRBJ2-5; D not certain. The assigned J gene may be wrong: the sequence end matches TRBJ2-7 better. The CDR3 sequence is 17 residues long. The germline gives CDR1 SGHDT, CDR2 YYEEEE. The CDR3 coding sequence is TGTGCCAGCAGCTTGTTCTGGTCGTATTCGGCAAACTACGAGCAGTACTTC. This sequence encodes CASSLFWSYSANYEQYF.

This rearrangement joins TRBV7-2 to TRBJ1-2, with a possible D match to TRBD1 (6 bases). CDR3 length: 15 amino acids. Germline CDR1 is SGHTA and CDR2 is FQGNSA. Deletions cut 2 bases from V and 8 bases from J, with 18 bases between. The CDR3 nucleotides read TGTGCCAGCAGCTTACAGGGGTTGAGTAGTAAAGGCTACACCTTC. This sequence encodes CASSLQGLSSKGYTF.